Sequencing of this TCR beta chain was carried out in a study of identical twins. Findings and limits, study-wide: High-abundance cord blood beta clonotypes had fewer insertions; memory repertoires showed none. Cross-sectional statistical analysis was relied on for the conclusions, without the same donors being followed. There is a chance that invariant MAIT and iNKT cells partially muddied zero-insertion analyses.

All donors were healthy Caucasians. This clonotype was counted many times. Its antigen is unidentified. TCRdb re-called the 5' RACE reads with MiXCR, one entry per CDR3 protein. The data contain about 700,000 distinct CDR3 sequences, over 5% of them seen just once; the ten biggest clones take up approximately 1.6%. Germline CDR1 is SQVTM and CDR2 is ANQGSEA. The CDR3 loop spans 13 amino acids. V was pared by 3 bases and J by 4 bases, with 4 bases of the junction left unmatched. The TCR was taken from a young man in good health. The sample was naive T cells sorted from blood. The chain employs TRBV29-1 and TRBJ2-5; 8 nucleotides match TRBD2. The CDR3 DNA reads TGCAGCGTTGATCGCCTAGCGGGAGAGACCCAGTACTTC. Translating it yields CSVDRLAGETQYF.